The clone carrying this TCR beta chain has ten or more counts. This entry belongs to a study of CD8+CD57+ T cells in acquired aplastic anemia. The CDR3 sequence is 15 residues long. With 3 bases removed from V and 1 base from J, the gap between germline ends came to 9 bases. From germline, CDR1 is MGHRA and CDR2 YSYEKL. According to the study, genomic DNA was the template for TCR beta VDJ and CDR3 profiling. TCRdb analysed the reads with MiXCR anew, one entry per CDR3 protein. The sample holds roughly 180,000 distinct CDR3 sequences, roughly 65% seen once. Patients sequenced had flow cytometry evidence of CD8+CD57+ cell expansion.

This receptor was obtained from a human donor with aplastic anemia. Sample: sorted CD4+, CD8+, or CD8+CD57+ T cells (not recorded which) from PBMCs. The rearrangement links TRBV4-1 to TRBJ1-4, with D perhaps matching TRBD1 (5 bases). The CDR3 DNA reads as TGCGCCAGCAGCCAGGGAAGGGGAACTAATGAAAAACTGTTTTTT. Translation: CASSQGRGTNEKLFF.